Included here is one T cell receptor beta chain sequence, with context. The target antigen is unknown. These data are taken from a study of cytomegalovirus exposure and HLA in healthy donors. For the study at large: Among the approximately 400 donors who were genotyped, 70% to 90% fell in the genetic ancestry cluster that is associated with self-reported Caucasian donors.

Study outcomes and limitations: Later on, an analysis tied 15,000 to 20,000 TCR beta sequences to HLA alleles at 0.05 false discovery rate. Clonal expansion, a later analysis showed, was greater in HLA-associated TCR beta chains than in equally common others. A later look showed TCR association rates differing by HLA locus, highest for DRB1 and lowest for HLA-C.

This CDR3 region has 15 residues. From germline, CDR1 is SGHDT and CDR2 YYEEEE. V shed 2 bases and J shed 2 bases, with 12 bases lying between them. PCR was performed using 60 Vbeta and 13 Jbeta primers. The protocol was immunoSEQ multiplex PCR, while the TCRdb copy is restricted to in-frame clones and leaves out a portion. The sample holds about 210,000 clones, almost 80% seen once. Specimen: PBMCs. The V call is TRBV5-6, the J call TRBJ2-3; maybe TRBD2 (6 bases). The source is a male donor in good health and CMV-seronegative. The CDR3 DNA sequence: TGTGCCAGCAGCTTATGGAGGGCCCCCACAGATACGCAGTATTTT. Its protein is CASSLWRAPTDTQYF.